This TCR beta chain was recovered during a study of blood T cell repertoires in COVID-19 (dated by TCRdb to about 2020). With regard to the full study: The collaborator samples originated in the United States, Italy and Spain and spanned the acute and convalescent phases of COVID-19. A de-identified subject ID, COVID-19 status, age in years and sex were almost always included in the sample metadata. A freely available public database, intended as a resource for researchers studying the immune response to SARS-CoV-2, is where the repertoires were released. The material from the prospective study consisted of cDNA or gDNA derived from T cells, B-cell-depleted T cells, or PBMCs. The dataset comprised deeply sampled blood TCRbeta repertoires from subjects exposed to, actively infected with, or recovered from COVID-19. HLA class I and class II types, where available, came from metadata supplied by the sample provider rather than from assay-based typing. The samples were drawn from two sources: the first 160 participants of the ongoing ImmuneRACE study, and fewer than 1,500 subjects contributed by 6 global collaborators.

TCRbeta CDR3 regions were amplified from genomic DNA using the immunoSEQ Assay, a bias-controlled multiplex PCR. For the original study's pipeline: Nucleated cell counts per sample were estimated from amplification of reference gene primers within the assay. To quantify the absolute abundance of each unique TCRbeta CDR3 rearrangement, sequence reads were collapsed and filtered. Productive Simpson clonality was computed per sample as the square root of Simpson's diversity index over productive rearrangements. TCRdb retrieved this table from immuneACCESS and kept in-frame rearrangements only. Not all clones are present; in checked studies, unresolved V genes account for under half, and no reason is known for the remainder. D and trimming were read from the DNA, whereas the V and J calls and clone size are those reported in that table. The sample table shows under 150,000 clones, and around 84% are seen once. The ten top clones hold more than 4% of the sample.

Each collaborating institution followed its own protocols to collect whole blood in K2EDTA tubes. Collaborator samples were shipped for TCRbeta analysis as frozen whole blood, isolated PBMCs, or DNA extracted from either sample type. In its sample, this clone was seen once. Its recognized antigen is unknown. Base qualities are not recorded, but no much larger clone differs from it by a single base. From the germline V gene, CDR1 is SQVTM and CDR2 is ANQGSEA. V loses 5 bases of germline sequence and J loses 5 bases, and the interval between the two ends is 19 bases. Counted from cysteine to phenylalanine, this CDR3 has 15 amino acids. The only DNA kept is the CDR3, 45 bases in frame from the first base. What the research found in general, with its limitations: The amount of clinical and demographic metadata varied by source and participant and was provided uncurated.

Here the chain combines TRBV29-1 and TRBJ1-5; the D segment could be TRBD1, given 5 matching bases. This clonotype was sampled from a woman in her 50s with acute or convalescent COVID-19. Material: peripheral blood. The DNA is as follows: TGCAGCGTTCGCCAGACCGGGACTGGAGATCAGCCCCAGCATTTT. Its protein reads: CSVRQTGTGDQPQHF.